Here is one T cell receptor (beta chain) with its context. The antigen remains unidentified. The CDR3 totals 14 residues. CDR1 is MNHEY, CDR2 SVGAGI, per germline. The V end lost 2 bases, the J end lost 5 bases, and 12 bases lay between the germline ends. These data originate in a study of T-cell reconstitution after alpha-beta-depleted transplantation in children. Study-wide results and caveats: Several patients had high TCRbeta diversity at day 60; it came from surviving recipient T cells and thymic progenitors. Several hundred graft clones that had expanded were reportedly the source of alpha-beta T cells about two months after transplant.

Unique molecular identifiers were incorporated during preparation of the TCRbeta library. A single record per CDR3 protein comes from TCRdb applying MiXCR to the PCR reads. The sample yields 700,000 to 850,000 distinct CDR3 sequences, approximately 15% seen once. The receptor was derived from a male patient aged 10 to 17 who had a stem cell transplant for acute lymphoblastic leukemia, so the T cells may come from the graft donor. The material sequenced was PBMCs, mostly from graft donor cells, taken 360 days after TCRalphabeta/CD19-depleted stem cell transplant. The V and J genes are TRBV6-5 and TRBJ1-2; the D gene is possibly TRBD1 (6 bases). CDR3 amino acids: CASSYTGTLYGYTF. In DNA, the CDR3 is TGTGCCAGCAGTTACACCGGGACACTATATGGCTACACCTTC.